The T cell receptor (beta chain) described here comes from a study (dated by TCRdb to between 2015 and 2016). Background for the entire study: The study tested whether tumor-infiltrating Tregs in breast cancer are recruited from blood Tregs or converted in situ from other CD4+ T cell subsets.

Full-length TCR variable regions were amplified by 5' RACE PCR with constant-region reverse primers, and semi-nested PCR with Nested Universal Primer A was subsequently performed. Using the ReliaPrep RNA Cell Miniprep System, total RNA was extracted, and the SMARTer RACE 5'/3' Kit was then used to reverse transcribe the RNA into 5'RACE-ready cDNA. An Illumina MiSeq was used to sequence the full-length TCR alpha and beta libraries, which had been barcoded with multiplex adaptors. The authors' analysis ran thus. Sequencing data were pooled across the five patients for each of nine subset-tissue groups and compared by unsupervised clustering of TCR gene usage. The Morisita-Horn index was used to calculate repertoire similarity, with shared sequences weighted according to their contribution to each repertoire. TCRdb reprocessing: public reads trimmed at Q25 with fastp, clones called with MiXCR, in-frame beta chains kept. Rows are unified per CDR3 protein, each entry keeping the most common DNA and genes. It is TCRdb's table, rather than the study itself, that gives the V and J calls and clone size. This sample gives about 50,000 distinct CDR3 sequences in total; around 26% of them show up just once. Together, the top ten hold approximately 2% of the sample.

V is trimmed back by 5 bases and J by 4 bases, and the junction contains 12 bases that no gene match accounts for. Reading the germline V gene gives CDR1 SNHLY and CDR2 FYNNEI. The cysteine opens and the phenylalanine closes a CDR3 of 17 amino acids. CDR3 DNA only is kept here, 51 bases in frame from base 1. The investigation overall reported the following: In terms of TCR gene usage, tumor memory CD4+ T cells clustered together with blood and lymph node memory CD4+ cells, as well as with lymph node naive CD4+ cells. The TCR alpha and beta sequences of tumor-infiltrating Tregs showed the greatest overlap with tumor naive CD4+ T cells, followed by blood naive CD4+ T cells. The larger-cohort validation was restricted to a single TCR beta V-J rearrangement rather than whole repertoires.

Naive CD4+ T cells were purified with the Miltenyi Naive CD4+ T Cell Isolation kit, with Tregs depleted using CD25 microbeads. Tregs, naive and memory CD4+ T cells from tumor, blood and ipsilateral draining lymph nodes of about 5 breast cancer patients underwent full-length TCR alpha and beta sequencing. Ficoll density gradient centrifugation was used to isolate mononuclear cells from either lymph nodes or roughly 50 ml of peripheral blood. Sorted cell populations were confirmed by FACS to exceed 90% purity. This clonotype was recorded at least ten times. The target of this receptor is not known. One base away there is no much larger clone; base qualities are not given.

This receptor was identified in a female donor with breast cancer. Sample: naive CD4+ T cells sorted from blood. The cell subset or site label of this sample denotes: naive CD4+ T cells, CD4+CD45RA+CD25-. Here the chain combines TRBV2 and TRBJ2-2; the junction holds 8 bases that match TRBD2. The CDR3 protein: CASSPFGAGGSTGELFF. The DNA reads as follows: TGTGCCAGCAGTCCGTTTGGCGCGGGAGGTTCCACCGGGGAGCTGTTTTTT.